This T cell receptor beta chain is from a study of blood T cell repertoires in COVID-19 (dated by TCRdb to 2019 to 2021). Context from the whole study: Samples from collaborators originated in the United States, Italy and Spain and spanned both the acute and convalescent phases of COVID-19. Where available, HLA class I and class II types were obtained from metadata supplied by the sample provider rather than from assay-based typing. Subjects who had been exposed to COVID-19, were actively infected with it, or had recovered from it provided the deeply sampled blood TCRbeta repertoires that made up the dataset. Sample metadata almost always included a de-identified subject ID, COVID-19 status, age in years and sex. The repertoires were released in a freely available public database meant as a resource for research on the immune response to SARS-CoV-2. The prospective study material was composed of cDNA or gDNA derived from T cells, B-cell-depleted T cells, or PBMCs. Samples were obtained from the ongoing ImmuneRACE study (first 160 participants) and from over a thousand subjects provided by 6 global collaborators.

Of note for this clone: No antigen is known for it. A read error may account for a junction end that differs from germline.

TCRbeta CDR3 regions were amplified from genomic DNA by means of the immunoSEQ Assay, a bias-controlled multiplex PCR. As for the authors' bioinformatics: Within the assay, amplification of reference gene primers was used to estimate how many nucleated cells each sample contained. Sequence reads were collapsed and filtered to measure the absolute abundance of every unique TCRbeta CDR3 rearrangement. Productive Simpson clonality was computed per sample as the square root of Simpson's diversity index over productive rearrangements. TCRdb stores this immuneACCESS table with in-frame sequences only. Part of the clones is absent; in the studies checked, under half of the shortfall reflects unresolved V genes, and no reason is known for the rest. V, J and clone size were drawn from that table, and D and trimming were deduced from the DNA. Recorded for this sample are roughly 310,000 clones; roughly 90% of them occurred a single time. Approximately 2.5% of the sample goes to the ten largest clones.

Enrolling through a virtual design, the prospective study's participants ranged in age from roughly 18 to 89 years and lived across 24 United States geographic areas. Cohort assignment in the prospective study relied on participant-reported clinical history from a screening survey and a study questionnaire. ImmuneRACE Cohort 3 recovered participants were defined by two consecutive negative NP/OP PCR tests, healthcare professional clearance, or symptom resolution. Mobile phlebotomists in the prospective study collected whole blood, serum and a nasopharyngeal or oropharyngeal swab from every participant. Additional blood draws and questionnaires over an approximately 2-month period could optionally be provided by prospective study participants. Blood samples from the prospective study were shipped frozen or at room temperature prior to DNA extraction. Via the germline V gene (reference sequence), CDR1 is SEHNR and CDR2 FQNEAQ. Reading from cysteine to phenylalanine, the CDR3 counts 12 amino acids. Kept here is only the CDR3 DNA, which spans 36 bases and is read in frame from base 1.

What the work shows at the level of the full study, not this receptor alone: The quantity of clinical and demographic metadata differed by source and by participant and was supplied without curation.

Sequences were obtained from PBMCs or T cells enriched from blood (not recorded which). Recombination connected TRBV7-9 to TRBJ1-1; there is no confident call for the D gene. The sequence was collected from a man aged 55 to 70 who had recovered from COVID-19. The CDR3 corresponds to CASGLESRGAFF. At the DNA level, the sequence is TGTGCCAGCGGCTTAGAATCTCGGGGAGCTTTCTTT.